These 23 T cell receptor beta chains were sequenced from one sample in a study of T cell responses to AZD1222 COVID-19 vaccine. Only in-frame clones appear in the TCRdb table, and some are missing; sequencing was by immunoSEQ multiplex PCR. This table has some 120,000 clones, about 90% appearing once. Sequencing used peripheral blood, obtained 28 days after the second AZD1222 dose. These receptor sequences come from an adult who received the AZD1222 COVID-19 vaccine.

This clone was picked up one time. This chain's CDR3 is CASSQALGGLTYGYTF. The CDR3 nucleotides are TGTGCCAGCAGCCAAGCCCTCGGGGGGCTCACCTATGGCTACACCTTC. The chain is built from TRBV14 and TRBJ1-2; a possible D gene is TRBD1 (6 bases). The germline V gene has CDR1 SGHDN and CDR2 FVKESK. The V end lost 1 base, the J end lost 4 bases, and 16 bases lay between the germline ends. The CDR3 covers 16 residues.

This clone was seen once. V gene TRBV28 combines with J gene TRBJ2-1; no firm D call. Looked up from germline, CDR1 is MDHEN and CDR2 is SYDVKM. The CDR3 has 12 amino acids. V was trimmed by 5 bases and J by 4 bases, leaving 6 bases between them. The CDR3 bases are TGTGCCAGCAGTAGGCTTTACAATGAGCAGTTCTTC. This sequence encodes CASSRLYNEQFF.

CDR3 region: CASSDGGGLGQPQHF. CDR3 DNA sequence: TGTGCCAGCAGTGACGGGGGTGGGTTGGGTCAGCCCCAGCATTTT. This sequence joins TRBV2 and TRBJ1-5; D may be TRBD1 (5 bases). Trimming took 3 bases from V and 6 from J, leaving 15 bases between them. Germline CDR1 reads SNHLY; CDR2 reads FYNNEI. The CDR3 runs 15 residues.

J is TRBJ1-1 and V is TRBV6-4, with 9 bases matching TRBD1. The CDR3 extends over 14 amino acids. The trim removed 2 bases at V and 9 bases at J, leaving 7 bases unmatched. Germline V gene sequence: CDR1 MRHNA, CDR2 SNTAGT. CDR3 bases: TGTGCCAGCAGTGACGGGTTCGGGACAGGGAAAGCTTTCTTT. Translation: CASSDGFGTGKAFF.

V usage is TRBV2 and J usage is TRBJ2-7; D gene unclear. CDR1 is SNHLY and CDR2 is FYNNEI in the germline V gene. Between the trimmed V and J ends, which lost 6 bases and 0 bases, there was a span of 15 bases. The CDR3 extends over 15 amino acids. The CDR3 region has the DNA TGTGCCAGCAGCCCCGAGCAGCTAACCTCCTACGAGCAGTACTTC. It encodes CASSPEQLTSYEQYF.

The genes are TRBV19 and TRBJ1-1, with D uncertain. The ends were cut back, 5 bases at V and 0 bases at J, with 13 bases in the middle. CDR3 size: 15 residues. Germline loops: CDR1 LNHDA, CDR2 SQIVND (reference sequence). The CDR3 loop is CASSATGKLNTEAFF. The CDR3 DNA is TGTGCCAGTAGTGCCACCGGGAAGTTGAACACTGAAGCTTTCTTT. The whole variable domain, filled in from reference TRBV19 and TRBJ1-1, reads DGGITQSPKYLFRKEGQNVTLSCEQNLNHDAMYWYRQDPGQGLRLIYYSQIVNDFQKGDIAEGYSVSREKKESFPLTVTSAQKNPTAFYLCASSATGKLNTEAFFGQGTRLTVV.

The CDR3 region has the DNA TGTGCCAGCTCACCTACGGGTCTGAACACTGAAGCTTTCTTT. Encoded protein: CASSPTGLNTEAFF. The chain combines TRBV18 with TRBJ1-1; D is ambiguous. The CDR3 spans 14 residues. Trimming left V 3 bases short and J 0 bases short, with 8 bases between. Germline V gene data show CDR1 as KGHSH and CDR2 as LQKENI. Full variable domain (outside the CDR3, taken from reference TRBV18 and TRBJ1-1): NAGVMQNPRHLVRRRGQEARLRCSPMKGHSHVYWYRQLPEEGLKFMVYLQKENIIDESGMPKERFSAEFPKEGPSILRIQQVVRGDSAAYFCASSPTGLNTEAFFGQGTRLTVV.

This sequence joins TRBV18 and TRBJ1-4; the D is unclear. V lost 2 bases to trimming and J lost 7 bases, with 5 bases between them. Germline CDR1 is KGHSH and CDR2 is LQKENI. The CDR3 runs 12 residues. CDR3 in amino acids: CASSPSSEKLFF. DNA for the CDR3: TGTGCCAGCTCACCAAGCAGTGAAAAACTGTTTTTT.

This chain links TRBV7-2 with TRBJ1-4; D is ambiguous. The CDR3 extends over 13 amino acids. Trimming removed 2 bases from V and 0 bases from J, with 1 base in between. Germline V gives CDR1 SGHTA, CDR2 FQGNSA. CDR3 nucleotide sequence: TGTGCCAGCAGCTTAACAACTAATGAAAAACTGTTTTTT. It codes for CASSLTTNEKLFF.

V and J are TRBV11-2 and TRBJ2-1; D perhaps matches TRBD2 (6 bases). V lost 5 bases and J lost 4, with 9 bases in between. Germline V gene data show CDR1 as SGHAT and CDR2 as FQNNGV. The CDR3 is 13 amino acids. The CDR3 is CASSRGTYNEQFF. For the CDR3, the DNA is TGTGCCAGCAGCCGCGGGACTTACAATGAGCAGTTCTTC.

The V and J genes are TRBV27 and TRBJ1-3, with D unclear. From germline, CDR1 is MNHEY and CDR2 SMNVEV (reference sequence). With 2 bases removed from V and 0 bases from J, the gap between germline ends came to 8 bases. This CDR3 has 15 amino acids. CDR3 sequence reads: CASSLKGFSGNTIYF. The CDR3 region has the DNA TGTGCCAGCAGTTTAAAGGGATTCTCTGGAAACACCATATATTTT.

V gene TRBV19 combines with J gene TRBJ1-5; TRBD1 matches at 8 bases. Looked up from germline, CDR1 is LNHDA and CDR2 is SQIVND (reference sequence). The CDR3 spans 15 residues. With V trimmed by 5 bases and J by 7 bases, 10 bases remained unmatched. Here the CDR3 reads CASSSSYRGGQPQHF. CDR3 sequence (DNA): TGTGCCAGTAGTTCCTCTTACAGGGGGGGACAGCCCCAGCATTTT.

CDR3 DNA sequence: TGTGCCACCAGCAGAGAGTCCGGGTTTGAAGAGACCCAGTACTTC. Protein: CATSRESGFEETQYF. The gene calls are TRBV15 and TRBJ2-5; D gene uncertain. The length of the CDR3 is 15 residues. Looked up from germline, CDR1 is LNHNV and CDR2 is YYDKDF (reference sequence). Between the trimmed V and J ends, which lost 0 bases and 3 bases, there was a span of 11 bases.

This chain links TRBV7-3 with TRBJ2-5; D gene ambiguous. Trimming removed 0 bases from V and 5 bases from J, with 7 bases in between. This CDR3 region has 13 residues. Germline CDR1 is SGHTA and CDR2 is FQGTGA. The CDR3 sequence: CASSLTSGETQYF. The CDR3 DNA reads TGTGCCAGCAGCTTAACGTCCGGGGAGACCCAGTACTTC.

The CDR3 protein is CASSESPGTGSNYGYTF. DNA of the CDR3: TGTGCCAGCAGTGAATCCCCCGGGACAGGGTCTAACTATGGCTACACCTTC. This sequence joins TRBV25-1 and TRBJ1-2; 9 bases map to TRBD1. The J segment lost 0 bases and the V segment lost 1 base, leaving 6 bases of the junction unmatched. CDR3 size: 17 residues. The germline V gene has CDR1 MGHDK and CDR2 SYGVNS.

This chain links TRBV7-3 with TRBJ2-2; D may correspond to TRBD1 or TRBD2 (5 bases each). Trimming removed 2 bases from V and 3 bases from J, with 7 bases in between. CDR3 length equals 14 residues. Looked up from germline, CDR1 is SGHTA and CDR2 is FQGTGA. The CDR3 spells CASSLQGHTGELFF. CDR3 in DNA: TGTGCCAGCAGCTTACAGGGACACACCGGGGAGCTGTTTTTT.

The chain employs TRBV10-3 and TRBJ1-4, with D perhaps TRBD1 (6 bases). This CDR3 comprises 17 residues. The V and J ends lost 0 bases and 3 bases respectively, with 14 bases between them. Germline V lookup: CDR1 ENHRY, CDR2 SYGVKD. Here the CDR3 reads CAISESTRDNSNEKLFF. CDR3 sequence (DNA): TGTGCCATCAGTGAGTCGACCCGGGACAACTCTAATGAAAAACTGTTTTTT.

V and J are TRBV11-2 and TRBJ2-4, with unresolved D. Germline loops: CDR1 SGHAT, CDR2 FQNNGV. Trimming removed 0 bases from V and 5 bases from J, with 8 bases in between. The CDR3 is 14 residues long. CDR3 sequence reads: CASSLDLTENIQYF. CDR3 nucleotide sequence: TGTGCCAGCAGCTTAGATCTGACGGAAAACATTCAGTACTTC. Complete variable domain (other parts from reference TRBV11-2 and TRBJ2-4): EAGVAQSPRYKIIEKRQSVAFWCNPISGHATLYWYQQILGQGPKLLIQFQNNGVVDDSQLPKDRFSAERLKGVDSTLKIQPAKLEDSAVYLCASSLDLTENIQYFGAGTRLSVL.

The chain couples TRBV3-1 (or the pseudogene TRBV3-2) to TRBJ2-7; 8 nucleotides align to TRBD2. Germline CDR1 and CDR2: LGHDT and YNNKEL (reference sequence). With 3 bases clipped from V and 6 bases from J, the junction kept 7 bases outside the gene matches. This CDR3 has 14 amino acids. CDR3 residues: CASSQVGTRSEQYF. The CDR3 DNA reads TGTGCCAGCAGCCAGGTCGGGACTAGGTCCGAGCAGTACTTC.

This sequence joins TRBV28 and TRBJ1-1; the D is unclear. Germline values: CDR1 MDHEN, CDR2 SYDVKM. The CDR3 is made up of 13 amino acids. The ends were cut back, 5 bases at V and 1 base at J, with 8 bases in the middle. DNA of the CDR3: TGTGCCAGCAGTGAGAACAGGAACACTGAAGCTTTCTTT. Protein product: CASSENRNTEAFF.

This rearrangement joins TRBV6-6 to TRBJ2-5, with 7 nucleotides matching TRBD2. After removal of 2 bases from V and 1 base from J, the junction contained 1 base not matched to a gene. Germline V gene sequence: CDR1 MNHNY, CDR2 SVGAGI (reference sequence). The CDR3 spans 14 residues. CDR3 in DNA: TGTGCCAGCAGTTACGGGAGGGGCCAAGAGACCCAGTACTTC. Translating gives CASSYGRGQETQYF.

This clone was picked up one time. The chain joins TRBV7-9 to TRBJ2-5; 9 nucleotides match TRBD2. The trim removed 0 bases at V and 1 base at J, leaving 6 bases unmatched. This CDR3 is 17 amino acids long. CDR1 and CDR2 from the germline V gene are SEHNR and FQNEAQ (reference sequence). The CDR3 here is CASSLAVAGGFQETQYF. For the CDR3, the DNA is TGTGCCAGCAGCTTAGCTGTGGCGGGAGGGTTCCAAGAGACCCAGTACTTC.

CDR3 protein: CASSSGLAGSPLHF. The CDR3 DNA sequence: TGCGCCAGCAGCTCAGGCCTAGCTGGTTCACCCCTCCACTTT. The gene calls are TRBV5-1 and TRBJ1-6; no firm D call. V lost 3 bases and J 9 bases, leaving 13 bases between the germline ends. Per the germline V gene, CDR1 is SGHRS and CDR2 is YFSETQ. The CDR3 loop spans 14 amino acids.